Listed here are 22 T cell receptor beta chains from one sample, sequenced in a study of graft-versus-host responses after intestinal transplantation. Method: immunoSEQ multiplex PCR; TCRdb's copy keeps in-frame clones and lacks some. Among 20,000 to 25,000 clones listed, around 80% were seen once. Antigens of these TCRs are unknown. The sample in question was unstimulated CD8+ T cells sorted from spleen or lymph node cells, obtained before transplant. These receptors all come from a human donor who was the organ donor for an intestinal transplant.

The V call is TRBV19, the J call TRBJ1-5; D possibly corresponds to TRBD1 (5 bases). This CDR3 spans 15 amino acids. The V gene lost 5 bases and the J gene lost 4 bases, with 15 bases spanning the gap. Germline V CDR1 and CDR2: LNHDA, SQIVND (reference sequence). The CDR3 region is CASSGEGFRNQPQHF. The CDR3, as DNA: TGTGCCAGTAGTGGGGAGGGGTTTAGGAATCAGCCCCAGCATTTT.

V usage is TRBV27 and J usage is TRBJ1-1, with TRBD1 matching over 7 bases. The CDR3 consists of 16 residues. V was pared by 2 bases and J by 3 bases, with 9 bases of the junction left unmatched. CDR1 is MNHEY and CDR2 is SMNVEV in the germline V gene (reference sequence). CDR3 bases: TGTGCCAGCAGTTTAGGCGCGTCAGGGGGACACACTGAAGCTTTCTTT. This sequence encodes CASSLGASGGHTEAFF.

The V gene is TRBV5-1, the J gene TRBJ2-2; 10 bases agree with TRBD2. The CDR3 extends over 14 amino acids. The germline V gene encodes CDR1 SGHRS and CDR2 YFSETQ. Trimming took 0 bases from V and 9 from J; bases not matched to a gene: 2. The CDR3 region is CASSLATSGRELFF. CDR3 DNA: TGCGCCAGCAGCTTGGCCACTAGCGGGAGGGAGCTGTTTTTT.

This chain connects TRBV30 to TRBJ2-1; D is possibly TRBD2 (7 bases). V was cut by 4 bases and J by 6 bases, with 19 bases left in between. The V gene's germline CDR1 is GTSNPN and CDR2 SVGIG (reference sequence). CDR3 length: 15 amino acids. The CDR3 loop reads CAWMRGGGEGNEQFF. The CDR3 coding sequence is TGTGCCTGGATGCGCGGGGGCGGCGAGGGCAATGAGCAGTTCTTC. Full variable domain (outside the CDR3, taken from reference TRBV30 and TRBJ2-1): SQTIHQWPATLVQPVGSPLSLECTVEGTSNPNLYWYRQAAGRGLQLLFYSVGIGQISSEVPQNLSASRPQDRQFILSSKKLLLSDSGFYLCAWMRGGGEGNEQFFGPGTRLTVL.

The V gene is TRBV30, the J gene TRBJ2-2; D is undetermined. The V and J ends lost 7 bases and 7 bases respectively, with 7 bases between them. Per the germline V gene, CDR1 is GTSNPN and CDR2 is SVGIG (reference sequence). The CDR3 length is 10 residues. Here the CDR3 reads CASMGGELFF. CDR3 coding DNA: TGTGCCTCTATGGGCGGGGAGCTGTTTTTT.

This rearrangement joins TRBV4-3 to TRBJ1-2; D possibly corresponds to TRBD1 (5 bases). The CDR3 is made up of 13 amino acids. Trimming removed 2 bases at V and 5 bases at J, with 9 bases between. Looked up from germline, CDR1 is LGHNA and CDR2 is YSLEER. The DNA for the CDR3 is TGCGCCAGCAGCCAAACAGGTCTGTATGGCTACACCTTC. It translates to CASSQTGLYGYTF.

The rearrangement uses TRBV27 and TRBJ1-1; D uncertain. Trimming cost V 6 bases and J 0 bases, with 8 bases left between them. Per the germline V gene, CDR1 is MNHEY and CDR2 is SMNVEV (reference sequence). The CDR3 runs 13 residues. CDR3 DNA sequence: TGTGCCAGCAGGGTTACCATGAACACTGAAGCTTTCTTT. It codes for CASRVTMNTEAFF.

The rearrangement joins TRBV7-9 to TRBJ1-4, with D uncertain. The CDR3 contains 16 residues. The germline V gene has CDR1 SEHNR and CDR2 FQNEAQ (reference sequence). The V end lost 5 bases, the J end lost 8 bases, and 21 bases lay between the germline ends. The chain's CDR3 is CASSDPSRPEREKLFF. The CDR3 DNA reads TGTGCCAGCAGCGACCCGTCGCGCCCCGAACGGGAAAAACTGTTTTTT.

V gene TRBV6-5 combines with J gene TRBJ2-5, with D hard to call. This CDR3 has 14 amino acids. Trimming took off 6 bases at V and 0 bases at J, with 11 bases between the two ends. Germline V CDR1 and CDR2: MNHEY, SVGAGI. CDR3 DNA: TGTGCCAGCAGCACGTCGGAACACCAAGAGACCCAGTACTTC. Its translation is CASSTSEHQETQYF.

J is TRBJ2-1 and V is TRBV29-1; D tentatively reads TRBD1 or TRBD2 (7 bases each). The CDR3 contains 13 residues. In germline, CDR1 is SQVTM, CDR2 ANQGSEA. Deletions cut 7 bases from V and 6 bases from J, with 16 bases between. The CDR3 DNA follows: TGCAGCGGCAGACAGGGAGGGATCAATGAGCAGTTCTTC. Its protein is CSGRQGGINEQFF.

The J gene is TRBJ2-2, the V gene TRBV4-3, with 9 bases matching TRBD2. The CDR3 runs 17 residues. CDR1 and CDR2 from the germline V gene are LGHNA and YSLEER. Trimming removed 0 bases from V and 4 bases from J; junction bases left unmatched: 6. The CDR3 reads CASSQDTGTSLTGELFF. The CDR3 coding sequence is TGCGCCAGCAGCCAAGATACCGGGACTAGCCTCACCGGGGAGCTGTTTTTT.

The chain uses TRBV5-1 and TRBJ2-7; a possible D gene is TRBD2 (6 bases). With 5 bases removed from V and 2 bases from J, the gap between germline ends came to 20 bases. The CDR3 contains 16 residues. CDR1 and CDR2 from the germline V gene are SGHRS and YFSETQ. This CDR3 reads CASSSSGAGPTYEQYF. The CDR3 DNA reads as TGCGCCAGCAGTAGTAGTGGAGCGGGCCCTACCTACGAGCAGTACTTC.

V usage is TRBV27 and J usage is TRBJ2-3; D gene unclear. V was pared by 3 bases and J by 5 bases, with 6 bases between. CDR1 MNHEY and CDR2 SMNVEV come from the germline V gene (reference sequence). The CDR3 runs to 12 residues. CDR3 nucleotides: TGTGCCAGCAGTTTTATCGGAGATACGCAGTATTTT. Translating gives CASSFIGDTQYF.

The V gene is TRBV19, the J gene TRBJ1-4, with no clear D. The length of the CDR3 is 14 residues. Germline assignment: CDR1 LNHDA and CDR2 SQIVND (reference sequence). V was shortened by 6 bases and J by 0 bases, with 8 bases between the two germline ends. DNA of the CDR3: TGTGCCAGTAGGCCAAGCTCAACTAATGAAAAACTGTTTTTT. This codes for CASRPSSTNEKLFF.

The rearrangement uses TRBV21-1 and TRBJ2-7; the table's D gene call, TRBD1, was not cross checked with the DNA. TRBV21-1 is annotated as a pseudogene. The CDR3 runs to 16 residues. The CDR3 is CASSKKGGQGKYEQYF. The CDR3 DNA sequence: TGTGCCAGCAGCAAAAAAGGGGGACAGGGCAAGTACGAGCAGTACTTC.

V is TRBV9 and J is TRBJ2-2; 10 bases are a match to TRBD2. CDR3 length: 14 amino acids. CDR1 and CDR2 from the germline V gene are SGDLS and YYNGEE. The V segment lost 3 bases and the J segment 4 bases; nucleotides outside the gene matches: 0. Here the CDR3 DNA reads TGTGCCAGCAGCGCTAGCGGGGGCACCGGGGAGCTGTTTTTT. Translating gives CASSASGGTGELFF.

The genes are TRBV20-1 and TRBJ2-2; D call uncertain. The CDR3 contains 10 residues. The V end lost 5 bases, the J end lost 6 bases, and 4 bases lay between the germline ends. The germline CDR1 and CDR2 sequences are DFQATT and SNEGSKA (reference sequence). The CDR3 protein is CSAYAGELFF. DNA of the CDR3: TGCAGTGCTTACGCCGGGGAGCTGTTTTTT.

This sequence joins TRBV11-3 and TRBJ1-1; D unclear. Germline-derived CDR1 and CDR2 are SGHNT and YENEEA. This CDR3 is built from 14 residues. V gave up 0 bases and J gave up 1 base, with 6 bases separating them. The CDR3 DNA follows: TGTGCCAGCAGCTTAGAGGCAGGGAACACTGAAGCTTTCTTT. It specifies CASSLEAGNTEAFF.

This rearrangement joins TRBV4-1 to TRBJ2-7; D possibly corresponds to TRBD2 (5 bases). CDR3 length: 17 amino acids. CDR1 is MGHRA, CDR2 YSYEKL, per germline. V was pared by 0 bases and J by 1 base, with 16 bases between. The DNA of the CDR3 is TGCGCCAGCAGCCAAGAACTTCGAGAGGGCCCTTCCTACGAGCAGTACTTC. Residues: CASSQELREGPSYEQYF.

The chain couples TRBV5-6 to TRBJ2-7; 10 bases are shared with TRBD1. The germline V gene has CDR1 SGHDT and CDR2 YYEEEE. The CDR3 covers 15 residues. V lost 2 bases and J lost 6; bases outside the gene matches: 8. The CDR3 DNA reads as TGTGCCAGCAGCTTCGGGACAGGGGCGGTTGGCGAGCAGTACTTC. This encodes CASSFGTGAVGEQYF. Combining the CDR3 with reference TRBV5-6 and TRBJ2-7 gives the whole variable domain DAGVTQSPTHLIKTRGQQVTLRCSPKSGHDTVSWYQQALGQGPQFIFQYYEEEERQRGNFPDRFSGHQFPNYSSELNVNALLLGDSALYLCASSFGTGAVGEQYFGPGTRLTVT.

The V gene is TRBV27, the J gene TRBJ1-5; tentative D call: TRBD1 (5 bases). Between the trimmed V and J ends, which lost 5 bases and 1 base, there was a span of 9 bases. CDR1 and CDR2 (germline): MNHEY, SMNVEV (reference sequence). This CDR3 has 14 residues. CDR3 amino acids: CASSVDSSNQPQHF. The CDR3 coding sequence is TGTGCCAGCAGTGTCGACAGCAGCAATCAGCCCCAGCATTTT.

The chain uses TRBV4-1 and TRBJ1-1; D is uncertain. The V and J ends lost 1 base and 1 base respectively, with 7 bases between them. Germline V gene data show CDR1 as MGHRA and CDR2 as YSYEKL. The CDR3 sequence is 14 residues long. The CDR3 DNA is TGCGCCAGCAGCCAAGGTCCAGGGAACACTGAAGCTTTCTTT. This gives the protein CASSQGPGNTEAFF.